Sequencing of this T cell receptor beta chain was carried out in a study of T cell responses to AZD1222 COVID-19 vaccine. This clone appeared once. The target antigen is unknown. General study results and limits: At baseline, seropositivity was found in only a handful of AZD1222 recipients. Repertoires were obtained solely post-peak T cell response. Elevations in Spike-specific TCR breadth and depth followed administration of two AZD1222 doses. Unmutated variant regions are reportedly targeted by nearly half of spike-specific TCRs.

Data came from immunoSEQ multiplex PCR; TCRdb stores just in-frame clones and leaves some out. Of roughly 120,000 clones listed, around 85% were seen once; the top ten hold 3.5% to 4.5%. The V gene's germline CDR1 is LGHNA and CDR2 YSLEER. The CDR3 loop spans 14 amino acids. Trimming left V 4 bases short and J 4 bases short, with 13 bases between. The TCR originated in an adult who received the AZD1222 COVID-19 vaccine. The input for sequencing was peripheral blood, taken 28 days after the second AZD1222 dose. The chain recombines TRBV4-3 with TRBJ1-2; D gene ambiguous. This CDR3 reads CASSRTAGAYGYTF. CDR3 bases: TGCGCCAGCAGCCGTACAGCTGGCGCCTATGGCTACACCTTC.